The 16 T cell receptor beta chains given below trace back to one sample, sequenced in a study of T cell responses to AZD1222 COVID-19 vaccine (dated by TCRdb to the early 2020s). The meaning of the sample's time point label: baseline before first vaccination. Libraries were built with the immunoSEQ multiplex PCR assay. TCRdb limited this immuneACCESS table to in-frame rearrangements with V and J called. A share of clones is missing; checked studies link under half to unresolved V genes, and the rest is unexplained. This sample holds 130,000 or so clones; 90% were observed only once. The ten largest clones add up to just over 7% of the sample. The source material was peripheral blood, sampled on day 0 of AZD1222 vaccination. These receptors were taken from an adult in good health.

The sample holds one count of this clone. As DNA, the CDR3 is TGTGCCAGCAGCTTTTCCAGGGAGGATGGCTACACCTTC. Residues: CASSFSREDGYTF. This sequence joins TRBV5-6 and TRBJ1-2; D perhaps matches TRBD1 (5 bases). The V and J ends lost 2 bases and 6 bases respectively, with 11 bases between them. Germline lookup yields CDR1 SGHDT and CDR2 YYEEEE. The CDR3 length is 13 residues. The full variable domain, rest sourced from reference TRBV5-6 and TRBJ1-2, is DAGVTQSPTHLIKTRGQQVTLRCSPKSGHDTVSWYQQALGQGPQFIFQYYEEEERQRGNFPDRFSGHQFPNYSSELNVNALLLGDSALYLCASSFSREDGYTFGSGTRLTVV.

The genes are TRBV19 and TRBJ2-1; 9 bases agree with TRBD2. The CDR3 totals 16 residues. V lost 0 bases, J lost 7 bases, and 7 bases stayed unmatched. Germline V CDR1 and CDR2: LNHDA, SQIVND (reference sequence). The CDR3 loop reads CASSIDPSGEGNEQFF. The CDR3 nucleotides are TGTGCCAGTAGTATAGATCCTAGCGGGGAGGGTAATGAGCAGTTCTTC.

The CDR3 spells CASSLGLAGINEQFF. DNA of the CDR3: TGTGCCAGCAGCTTAGGACTAGCGGGAATCAATGAGCAGTTCTTC. The chain is built from TRBV7-9 and TRBJ2-1, with 11 nucleotides matching TRBD2. The V segment lost 1 base and the J segment 6 bases; nucleotides outside the gene matches: 2. This CDR3 is built from 15 residues. CDR1 SEHNR and CDR2 FQNEAQ come from the germline V gene (reference sequence). Full variable domain (rest looked up from reference TRBV7-9 and TRBJ2-1): DTGVSQNPRHKITKRGQNVTFRCDPISEHNRLYWYRQTLGQGPEFLTYFQNEAQLEKSRLLSDRFSAERPKGSFSTLEIQRTEQGDSAMYLCASSLGLAGINEQFFGPGTRLTVL.

This chain joins TRBV6-5 and TRBJ1-5; the D gene is possibly TRBD1 (5 bases). CDR1 is MNHEY, CDR2 SVGAGI, per germline. This CDR3 is built from 13 residues. V lost 3 bases to trimming and J lost 4 bases, with 7 bases between them. CDR3 region: CASSYGGNQPQHF. CDR3 in DNA: TGTGCCAGCAGTTATGGGGGGAATCAGCCCCAGCATTTT.

This chain joins TRBV5-4 and TRBJ2-2; D might be TRBD1 (6 bases). Germline V gene lookup returns CDR1 SGHNT and CDR2 YYREEE (reference sequence). V lost 4 bases and J lost 6, with 16 bases in between. The CDR3 runs 15 residues. The CDR3 DNA reads TGTGCCAGCAGCGATCGAAGAAAGGGGGCCGGGGAGCTGTTTTTT. It codes for CASSDRRKGAGELFF. Full variable domain (missing parts from reference TRBV5-4 and TRBJ2-2): ETGVTQSPTHLIKTRGQQVTLRCSSQSGHNTVSWYQQALGQGPQFIFQYYREEENGRGNFPPRFSGLQFPNYSSELNVNALELDDSALYLCASSDRRKGAGELFFGEGSRLTVL.

V and J are TRBV5-6 and TRBJ1-2; TRBD1 matches at 8 bases. Germline trimming cut 0 bases from V and 8 bases from J; bases unmatched to any gene: 12. From germline, CDR1 is SGHDT and CDR2 YYEEEE. CDR3 length: 16 amino acids. The chain's CDR3 is CASSLVDGRGPGGYTF. Here the CDR3 DNA reads TGTGCCAGCAGCTTGGTTGATGGCAGGGGGCCAGGAGGCTACACCTTC.

Comments on this clone: The sample contains more than one DNA sequence encoding this CDR3. The chain joins TRBV5-1 to TRBJ2-7; no reliable D call. Deletions cut 1 base from V and 3 bases from J, with 8 bases between. The CDR3 has 13 residues. Germline V gene data show CDR1 as SGHRS and CDR2 as YFSETQ. The CDR3 is CASSLLGDYEQYF. DNA of the CDR3: TGCGCCAGCAGCTTGCTCGGAGACTACGAGCAGTACTTC.

The rearrangement uses TRBV9 and TRBJ1-1; D is unresolved. CDR3 length equals 17 residues. Trimming stripped 3 bases from V and 7 bases from J, with 25 bases between. Germline V gives CDR1 SGDLS, CDR2 YYNGEE. The CDR3 DNA is TGTGCCAGCAGCGCTCACTCCGGGATCAGGATTAGGTATGAAGCTTTCTTT. Encoded protein: CASSAHSGIRIRYEAFF.

As regards this clone: Other DNA sequences in the same sample also yield this CDR3. This chain uses TRBV7-2 with TRBJ2-3; either TRBD1 or TRBD2 may fit D (5 bases each). The germline gives CDR1 SGHTA, CDR2 FQGNSA. The V end lost 2 bases, the J end lost 3 bases, and 9 bases lay between the germline ends. There are 14 residues in the CDR3. The CDR3 loop reads CASSLSGTTDTQYF. The CDR3 bases are TGTGCCAGCAGCTTATCGGGGACGACAGATACGCAGTATTTT.

CDR3 nucleotide sequence: TGTGCCAGCAGTCGTACGACTAGCGGGAGGGCCGCTGGGGCCAACGTCCTGACTTTC. Protein sequence: CASSRTTSGRAAGANVLTF. This chain joins TRBV6-6 and TRBJ2-6; 14 bases map to TRBD2. The CDR3 totals 19 residues. V was pared by 5 bases and J by 2 bases, with 8 bases of the junction left unmatched. Looked up from germline, CDR1 is MNHNY and CDR2 is SVGAGI (reference sequence).

The chain links TRBV5-6 to TRBJ2-1; no reliable D call. Trimming took 0 bases from V and 0 from J, leaving 7 bases between them. The CDR3 extends over 15 amino acids. CDR1 is SGHDT, CDR2 YYEEEE, per germline. The CDR3 region is CASSLVTSSYNEQFF. CDR3 DNA sequence: TGTGCCAGCAGCTTGGTTACGAGCTCCTACAATGAGCAGTTCTTC.

The chain carries TRBV5-8 and TRBJ1-5; D might be TRBD1 (5 bases). The V end lost 0 bases, the J end lost 4 bases, and 11 bases lay between the germline ends. CDR3 length equals 15 residues. The germline V gene has CDR1 SGHTS and CDR2 YDEGEE. The CDR3 region is CASSLAIRGNQPQHF. CDR3 in DNA: TGTGCCAGCAGCTTGGCCATTCGGGGGAATCAGCCCCAGCATTTT.

The V call is TRBV9, the J call TRBJ2-5; D might be TRBD2 (6 bases). V lost 3 bases and J lost 7, with 16 bases in between. The CDR3 sequence is 14 residues long. Germline V lookup: CDR1 SGDLS, CDR2 YYNGEE. CDR3 nucleotides: TGTGCCAGCAGCGCATCTTCGGGAGTTGGGACCCAGTACTTC. Translation gives CASSASSGVGTQYF.

J is TRBJ2-5 and V is TRBV5-4; D possibly corresponds to TRBD2 (5 bases). The ends were cut back, 0 bases at V and 0 bases at J, with 9 bases in the middle. CDR3 length equals 15 residues. The germline gives CDR1 SGHNT, CDR2 YYREEE (reference sequence). The CDR3 sequence: CASSLDWRYQETQYF. DNA for the CDR3: TGTGCCAGCAGCTTGGACTGGAGGTACCAAGAGACCCAGTACTTC.

The rearrangement uses TRBV28 and TRBJ2-1; D not certain. The V end lost 8 bases, the J end lost 0 bases, and 11 bases lay between the germline ends. Germline lookup yields CDR1 MDHEN and CDR2 SYDVKM. The CDR3 extends over 14 amino acids. Here the CDR3 reads CASDRSYSYNEQFF. The DNA for the CDR3 is TGTGCCAGCGACCGGAGTTACTCCTACAATGAGCAGTTCTTC.

The chain joins TRBV5-1 to TRBJ2-7; 8 bases align to TRBD2. CDR3 length: 14 amino acids. The V segment lost 4 bases and the J segment 5 bases; nucleotides outside the gene matches: 8. CDR1 and CDR2 (germline): SGHRS, YFSETQ. In DNA, the CDR3 is TGCGCCAGCAGCGGAGACGGGAGGGCCCACGAGCAGTACTTC. Its protein is CASSGDGRAHEQYF.